This T cell receptor beta chain was identified in a study of T-cell reconstitution after alpha-beta-depleted transplantation in children. Unique molecular identifiers were incorporated during preparation of the TCRbeta library. TCRdb reprocessed the PCR reads via MiXCR and lists one record per CDR3 protein. Of approximately 400,000 distinct CDR3 sequences in the sample, approximately 11% are singletons; the top ten hold 4.5% to 6.5%. The CDR3 is 14 amino acids. The sample holds a few counts of this clonotype. Sequences were derived from PBMCs from the stem cell graft donor, sampled from the stem cell graft. The chain employs TRBV21-1 and TRBJ2-7. TRBV21-1 is a recognized pseudogene. This TCR derives from a human donor who donated a stem cell graft to a child with acute myeloid leukemia. DNA for the CDR3: TGTGCCAGCAGCAAAGGAGACAGGTCCTACGAGCAGTACGTC. Its translation: CASSKGDRSYEQYV.